The 14 T cell receptor beta chains listed next were all sequenced from one sample in a study of OX40 agonist ivuxolimab in advanced cancers. Generated by immunoSEQ multiplex PCR, the TCRdb table keeps only in-frame clones and is missing some. The top ten clones hold roughly 0.6% of a sample with under 70,000 clones, more than 85% of them seen once. The material was CD4+ or CD8+ T cells sorted from blood, obtained in a trial of the OX40 agonist ivuxolimab. The source of these receptors is an adult with an advanced solid tumor such as melanoma, head and neck, liver or kidney cancer.

The V and J genes are TRBV9 and TRBJ2-5; 7 bases are a match to TRBD2. V gave up 4 bases and J gave up 4 bases; unmatched junction bases: 10. Germline loops: CDR1 SGDLS, CDR2 YYNGEE. CDR3 length equals 15 residues. DNA for the CDR3: TGTGCCAGCAGCCCCCGCGGGGGAGTGAGAGAGACCCAGTACTTC. Amino acid sequence: CASSPRGGVRETQYF. Complete variable domain (other parts from reference TRBV9 and TRBJ2-5): DSGVTQTPKHLITATGQRVTLRCSPRSGDLSVYWYQQSLDQGLQFLIQYYNGEERAKGNILERFSAQQFPDLHSELNLSSLELGDSALYFCASSPRGGVRETQYFGPGTRLLVL.

The chain uses TRBV30 and TRBJ1-6; TRBD1 might be the D (6 bases). CDR3 size: 16 residues. V lost 2 bases to trimming and J lost 6 bases, with 17 bases between them. Looked up from germline, CDR1 is GTSNPN and CDR2 is SVGIG (reference sequence). The DNA of the CDR3 is TGTGCCTGGAGTACAGGGATTGGAATCAGTAATTCACCCCTCCACTTT. This encodes CAWSTGIGISNSPLHF.

The chain uses TRBV5-5 and TRBJ1-3, with unresolved D. V was pared by 0 bases and J by 4 bases, with 14 bases between. CDR1 and CDR2 from the germline V gene are SGHKS and YYEKEE (reference sequence). The CDR3 consists of 16 residues. The CDR3 protein is CASSLAGIRTGNTIYF. CDR3 nucleotides: TGTGCCAGCAGCTTGGCCGGGATTAGGACGGGAAACACCATATATTTT.

This clone was observed once. The chain uses TRBV27 and TRBJ2-7; 7 bases map to TRBD1. The CDR3 extends over 14 amino acids. The J segment lost 3 bases and the V segment lost 4 bases, leaving 6 bases of the junction unmatched. Per the germline V gene, CDR1 is MNHEY and CDR2 is SMNVEV (reference sequence). The CDR3 DNA reads TGTGCCAGCAGTTCGACAGGGTTTAGCTACGAGCAGTACTTC. Amino acid sequence: CASSSTGFSYEQYF.

This clone is a singleton in its sample. The gene calls are TRBV27 and TRBJ2-6; TRBD1 matches 8 bases. CDR1 and CDR2 from the germline V gene are MNHEY and SMNVEV (reference sequence). The junction had 9 bases not matched to a gene; V was cut back by 6 bases and J by 2 bases. The CDR3 runs to 17 residues. The CDR3 reads CASRLRQGAPGANVLTF. The CDR3 DNA reads TGTGCCAGCAGGTTGAGGCAGGGGGCGCCTGGGGCCAACGTCCTGACTTTC.

Notes on this clone: A read error may account for a junction end that differs from germline. The rearrangement links TRBV19 to TRBJ1-2, with no clear D. CDR1 and CDR2 (germline): LNHDA, SQIVND (reference sequence). There are 13 residues in the CDR3. CDR3 DNA: TGTGCCAGTAGTATAGGTGAGAGCTATGGCTGCACCTTC. Amino acid sequence: CASSIGESYGCTF.

This rearrangement joins TRBV6-1 to TRBJ2-6; D is unresolved. Looked up from germline, CDR1 is MNHNS and CDR2 is SASEGT. The length of the CDR3 is 14 residues. The V and J ends lost 6 bases and 1 base respectively, with 7 bases between them. The CDR3 protein is CASRRPSGANVLTF. The CDR3 DNA is TGTGCCAGCAGACGACCTTCTGGGGCCAACGTCCTGACTTTC.

V is TRBV5-1 and J is TRBJ1-2; D unclear. The CDR3 totals 12 residues. V was pared by 0 bases and J by 6 bases, with 6 bases between. CDR1 is SGHRS, CDR2 YFSETQ, per germline. The CDR3 DNA is TGCGCCAGCAGCTTGGAGTCCGATGGCTACACCTTC. Its translation is CASSLESDGYTF.

The chain recombines TRBV10-3 with TRBJ2-7; 10 positions match TRBD2. CDR1 and CDR2 (germline): ENHRY, SYGVKD. The ends lost 8 bases at V and 10 bases at J; junction bases unmatched: 14. The CDR3 is made up of 14 amino acids. The chain's CDR3 is CAISEGLAGVKQYF. In DNA form, the CDR3 reads TGTGCCATCTCCGAGGGGCTAGCGGGAGTCAAACAGTACTTC.

This chain connects TRBV6-5 to TRBJ1-1; D is uncertain. V was pared by 0 bases and J by 7 bases, with 9 bases between. CDR1 and CDR2 (germline): MNHEY, SVGAGI. The CDR3 spans 13 residues. The CDR3 spells CASSYSGGYEAFF. The CDR3 DNA sequence: TGTGCCAGCAGTTACTCGGGCGGATATGAAGCTTTCTTT.

This chain connects TRBV28 to TRBJ1-2; 9 bases are a match to TRBD1. This CDR3 comprises 14 residues. With V trimmed by 5 bases and J by 7 bases, 8 bases remained unmatched. Germline V gene lookup returns CDR1 MDHEN and CDR2 SYDVKM. The CDR3 sequence is CASSAIQGARGYTF. The CDR3 DNA reads TGTGCCAGCAGTGCCATACAGGGGGCACGTGGCTACACCTTC.

The genes are TRBV9 and TRBJ2-2; TRBD1 matches at 8 bases. The germline V gene has CDR1 SGDLS and CDR2 YYNGEE. This CDR3 is 17 amino acids long. V lost 4 bases, J lost 3 bases, and 11 bases stayed unmatched. The CDR3 reads CASSPAVQGAYTGELFF. CDR3 coding DNA: TGTGCCAGCAGCCCAGCGGTCCAGGGGGCCTACACCGGGGAGCTGTTTTTT.

CDR3 bases: TGTGCCAGCAGCTTAATCGGGACCGAAAGTCTGCAACAAACTGAAGCTTTCTTT. Protein: CASSLIGTESLQQTEAFF. The chain combines TRBV7-9 with TRBJ1-1; D is possibly TRBD1 (5 bases). Germline V lookup: CDR1 SEHNR, CDR2 FQNEAQ (reference sequence). CDR3 length: 18 amino acids. V was trimmed by 2 bases and J by 5 bases, leaving 24 bases between them.

This chain connects TRBV6-5 to TRBJ1-2; 9 bases align to TRBD1. From germline, CDR1 is MNHEY and CDR2 SVGAGI. The CDR3 extends over 14 amino acids. J gave up 8 bases and V 5 bases, and 9 bases lay outside the gene matches. CDR3 DNA sequence: TGTGCCAGCAGTGAATACAGGGGGCGCGAAGGCTACACCTTC. Its protein is CASSEYRGREGYTF.